This entry lists 28 T cell receptor beta chains sequenced from one sample in a study of siplizumab effects on memory and regulatory T cells. Sequencing was performed with immunoSEQ multiplex PCR; in TCRdb, only in-frame clones are kept and a portion is missing. The table has 97,000 or so clones, approximately 90% seen once. The sample comprised CD4+ T cells sorted from blood. Every receptor here comes from a human donor in good health.

The chain couples TRBV30 to TRBJ1-5; D not resolved. Germline lookup yields CDR1 GTSNPN and CDR2 SVGIG (reference sequence). The germline V and J ends were trimmed by 0 bases and 2 bases, with 11 bases remaining between them. The CDR3 is made up of 15 amino acids. As DNA, the CDR3 is TGTGCCTGGAGTGTTGGGATTTGGGGCAATCAGCCCCAGCATTTT. This gives the protein CAWSVGIWGNQPQHF.

The rearrangement links TRBV6-4 to TRBJ2-2, with 8 bases fitting TRBD2. Trimming cost V 6 bases and J 5 bases; bases outside gene matches: 5. The CDR3 extends over 14 amino acids. Germline V gene sequence: CDR1 MRHNA, CDR2 SNTAGT. The DNA for the CDR3 is TGTGCCAGCAGCGGGACTAGGAATACCGGGGAGCTGTTTTTT. The encoded protein is CASSGTRNTGELFF.

The chain is built from TRBV28 and TRBJ2-2; the match to TRBD1 covers 8 bases. Trimming removed 6 bases from V and 9 bases from J; junction bases left unmatched: 9. Per the germline V gene, CDR1 is MDHEN and CDR2 is SYDVKM. This CDR3 region has 14 residues. CDR3 DNA: TGTGCCAGCAGCCAGGGACAGGCCTTGCGGGAGCTGTTTTTT. Protein sequence: CASSQGQALRELFF.

The chain recombines TRBV6-6 with TRBJ2-7, with 12 bases that match TRBD2. Germline-derived CDR1 and CDR2 are MNHNY and SVGAGI (reference sequence). The CDR3 is 15 amino acids. Unmatched junction bases numbered 6, after V lost 6 bases and J lost 3 bases. DNA of the CDR3: TGTGCCAGCAGAATTCGACTAGCGGGAGTCTACGAGCAGTACTTC. The encoded protein is CASRIRLAGVYEQYF.

The genes are TRBV5-1 and TRBJ1-1, with TRBD1 identical over 7 bases. Trimming removed 4 bases from V and 5 bases from J; junction bases left unmatched: 8. Per germline, CDR1 SGHRS and CDR2 YFSETQ. The CDR3 has 14 amino acids. CDR3 sequence (DNA): TGCGCCAGCAGCGGACACGTACAGGGGACTGAAGCTTTCTTT. Encoded protein: CASSGHVQGTEAFF.

The V gene is TRBV28, the J gene TRBJ1-5; perhaps TRBD1 as D (5 bases). The V and J ends lost 7 bases and 5 bases respectively, with 15 bases between them. The germline gives CDR1 MDHEN, CDR2 SYDVKM. The CDR3 is made up of 14 amino acids. CDR3 DNA sequence: TGTGCCAGCACCGTGGGGCCGGCCTATCAGCCCCAGCATTTT. Its protein product is CASTVGPAYQPQHF.

The chain combines TRBV5-1 with TRBJ1-5; no clear D. The CDR3 is made up of 15 amino acids. Germline V gene sequence: CDR1 SGHRS, CDR2 YFSETQ. Trimming took off 0 bases at V and 0 bases at J, with 7 bases between the two ends. In DNA, the CDR3 is TGCGCCAGCAGCTTGGGCGGAGATAGCAATCAGCCCCAGCATTTT. Its protein product is CASSLGGDSNQPQHF.

The CDR3 nucleotides read TGTGCCAGTAAAAAGTCTTCCCGCCGGGGCACAGATACGCAGTATTTT. Protein product: CASKKSSRRGTDTQYF. The J gene is TRBJ2-3, the V gene TRBV27; D is undetermined. Trimming left V 9 bases short and J 1 base short, with 20 bases between. The length of the CDR3 is 16 residues. Germline V gene data show CDR1 as MNHEY and CDR2 as SMNVEV (reference sequence).

This clone has more than one count but fewer than ten. The chain carries TRBV2 and TRBJ2-2; 7 bases are a match to TRBD2. The trim removed 7 bases at V and 5 bases at J, leaving 16 bases unmatched. CDR3 size: 17 residues. Germline V gives CDR1 SNHLY, CDR2 FYNNEI. In nucleotides, the CDR3 is TGTGCCAGCACTCTACGGGCGGGAGTCCCGGGAACCGGGGAGCTGTTTTTT. Translation: CASTLRAGVPGTGELFF. The full variable domain, with the rest looked up from reference TRBV2 and TRBJ2-2, is EPEVTQTPSHQVTQMGQEVILRCVPISNHLYFYWYRQILGQKVEFLVSFYNNEISEKSEIFDDQFSVERPDGSNFTLKIRSTKLEDSAMYFCASTLRAGVPGTGELFFGEGSRLTVL.

The chain links TRBV5-1 to TRBJ2-5, with D perhaps TRBD2 (6 bases). Per the germline V gene, CDR1 is SGHRS and CDR2 is YFSETQ. This CDR3 region has 13 residues. Trimming removed 6 bases from V and 1 base from J, with 10 bases in between. CDR3 region: CASNRGLQETQYF. CDR3 nucleotides: TGCGCCAGCAACCGGGGACTCCAAGAGACCCAGTACTTC. Full variable domain (outside the CDR3, taken from reference TRBV5-1 and TRBJ2-5): KAGVTQTPRYLIKTRGQQVTLSCSPISGHRSVSWYQQTPGQGLQFLFEYFSETQRNKGNFPGRFSGRQFSNSRSEMNVSTLELGDSALYLCASNRGLQETQYFGPGTRLLVL.

A single count supports this clone. V and J are TRBV23-1 and TRBJ1-4; D call uncertain. TRBV23-1 is an ORF; its function is uncertain. Trimming left V 2 bases short and J 0 bases short, with 4 bases between. CDR3 length: 14 residues. CDR3 residues: CASSQDATNEKLFF. The CDR3 nucleotides are TGCGCCAGCAGTCAAGATGCAACTAATGAAAAACTGTTTTTT.

The chain combines TRBV5-6 with TRBJ1-4; 8 bases align to TRBD1. The germline CDR1 and CDR2 sequences are SGHDT and YYEEEE. The CDR3 runs to 17 residues. V was pared by 2 bases and J by 7 bases, with 13 bases of the junction left unmatched. The CDR3 sequence is CASSLKLPGQAAEKLFF. In DNA form, the CDR3 reads TGTGCCAGCAGCTTAAAACTACCGGGACAGGCAGCTGAAAAACTGTTTTTT.

The V call is TRBV6-1, the J call TRBJ2-7; no firm D call. The CDR3 spans 13 residues. CDR1 MNHNS and CDR2 SASEGT come from the germline V gene. Trimming removed 4 bases from V and 3 bases from J, with 10 bases in between. Here the CDR3 reads CASSVGKHYEQYF. CDR3 DNA sequence: TGTGCCAGCAGTGTGGGGAAACACTACGAGCAGTACTTC.

This clone was observed a handful of times. V is TRBV21-1 and J is TRBJ1-3; the table's TRBD1 call for D was not verified on the DNA. TRBV21-1 is noted as a pseudogene. The CDR3 covers 16 residues. Here the CDR3 DNA reads TGTGCCAGCAGGTTACCATTCCCCAGCTCTGGAAACACCATATATTTT. Translated: CASRLPFPSSGNTIYF.

This clone was found once. The genes are TRBV19 and TRBJ2-2; 9 bases are shared with TRBD2. The germline CDR1 and CDR2 sequences are LNHDA and SQIVND (reference sequence). This CDR3 has 16 residues. Unmatched junction bases numbered 10, after V lost 7 bases and J lost 4 bases. The CDR3 DNA reads TGTGCCAGTACTACTCTAGCGGGATCGCGCACCGGGGAGCTGTTTTTT. It translates to CASTTLAGSRTGELFF.

The chain carries TRBV5-1 and TRBJ1-4; D might be TRBD1 (5 bases). Germline V CDR1 and CDR2: SGHRS, YFSETQ. CDR3 length: 14 residues. The V end was cut by 0 bases, the J end by 3 bases, with 6 bases between. CDR3 bases: TGCGCCAGCAGCTTGGCAGGGTCTAATGAAAAACTGTTTTTT. Translating gives CASSLAGSNEKLFF.

V usage is TRBV6-5 and J usage is TRBJ2-1; D possibly corresponds to TRBD1 (5 bases). CDR3 length equals 15 residues. Trimming left V 0 bases short and J 7 bases short, with 13 bases between. Germline CDR1 reads MNHEY; CDR2 reads SVGAGI. CDR3 nucleotide sequence: TGTGCCAGCAGTTACTCGGCAGGGAAGAGGAATGAGCAGTTCTTC. Its translation is CASSYSAGKRNEQFF.

This clone was picked up one time. This chain joins TRBV7-6 and TRBJ1-4; 9 bases agree with TRBD1. There are 15 residues in the CDR3. The J segment lost 7 bases and the V segment lost 3 bases, leaving 6 bases of the junction unmatched. Germline CDR1 reads SGHVS; CDR2 reads FNYEAQ. Here the CDR3 reads CASSLLPGQGEKLFF. For the CDR3, the DNA is TGTGCCAGCAGCTTGTTACCGGGACAGGGTGAAAAACTGTTTTTT.

The gene calls are TRBV19 and TRBJ2-2; a possible D gene is TRBD1 (6 bases). Germline values: CDR1 LNHDA, CDR2 SQIVND (reference sequence). V lost 7 bases and J lost 4, with 19 bases in between. The CDR3 extends over 16 amino acids. For the CDR3, the DNA is TGTGCCAGTACCACAGGAAGGACAGCCCTCACCGGGGAGCTGTTTTTT. It is translated as CASTTGRTALTGELFF.

The chain is built from TRBV7-3 and TRBJ1-1; tentatively, D is TRBD1 (5 bases). CDR3 size: 15 residues. Germline lookup yields CDR1 SGHTA and CDR2 FQGTGA. Trimming took off 5 bases at V and 1 base at J, with 14 bases between the two ends. CDR3 nucleotide sequence: TGTGCCAGCAGCAAGAGGGCAGGGACGAACACTGAAGCTTTCTTT. Translation: CASSKRAGTNTEAFF. The full variable domain, rest sourced from reference TRBV7-3 and TRBJ1-1, is GAGVSQTPSNKVTEKGKYVELRCDPISGHTALYWYRQSLGQGPEFLIYFQGTGAADDSGLPNDRFFAVRPEGSVSTLKIQRTERGDSAVYLCASSKRAGTNTEAFFGQGTRLTVV.

The V and J genes are TRBV30 and TRBJ1-5; no firm D call. The CDR3 runs 13 residues. V gave up 0 bases and J gave up 3 bases, with 6 bases separating them. The germline V gene has CDR1 GTSNPN and CDR2 SVGIG (reference sequence). DNA of the CDR3: TGTGCCTGGAGTGTTGGCGTCAATCAGCCCCAGCATTTT. It yields the protein CAWSVGVNQPQHF.

The genes are TRBV4-2 and TRBJ1-1; D gene unclear. V was pared by 0 bases and J by 3 bases, with 8 bases between. CDR3 size: 14 residues. Per the germline V gene, CDR1 is LGHNA and CDR2 is YNFKEQ. The CDR3 nucleotides are TGTGCCAGCAGCCAAGATGTCCAGGACACTGAAGCTTTCTTT. It encodes CASSQDVQDTEAFF.

This clone was observed once. In nucleotides, the CDR3 is TGTGCCAGCAGTGCGGCCGGGACAGGGAATACTGAAGCTTTCTTT. It specifies CASSAAGTGNTEAFF. The chain recombines TRBV25-1 with TRBJ1-1, with TRBD1 matching 9 bases. The CDR3 is 15 residues long. The germline CDR1 and CDR2 sequences are MGHDK and SYGVNS. The trim removed 4 bases at V and 5 bases at J, leaving 8 bases unmatched.

This chain links TRBV18 with TRBJ2-7; D ambiguous. This CDR3 has 13 amino acids. Germline V gene lookup returns CDR1 KGHSH and CDR2 LQKENI. V was cut by 3 bases and J by 0 bases, with 6 bases left in between. The CDR3 DNA sequence: TGTGCCAGCTCACCTTTGAGCTCCTACGAGCAGTACTTC. It specifies CASSPLSSYEQYF.

This chain connects TRBV7-9 to TRBJ2-7, with 14 bases aligning to TRBD2. Germline CDR1 is SEHNR and CDR2 is FQNEAQ (reference sequence). The V segment lost 4 bases and the J segment 4 bases; nucleotides outside the gene matches: 3. The CDR3 consists of 15 residues. The CDR3 sequence is CASSSGLAGVYEQYF. The CDR3 nucleotides are TGTGCCAGCAGCTCGGGACTAGCGGGAGTGTACGAGCAGTACTTC.

This clone was seen only once. The chain employs TRBV5-4 and TRBJ2-3; 8 bases align to TRBD2. V shed 4 bases, J shed 3 bases, and the junction held 7 bases outside the gene matches. CDR3 length: 15 amino acids. Germline values: CDR1 SGHNT, CDR2 YYREEE (reference sequence). CDR3 in amino acids: CASSLPGLVTDTQYF. The CDR3 region has the DNA TGTGCCAGCAGCCTACCGGGACTAGTTACAGATACGCAGTATTTT.

The J gene is TRBJ1-4, the V gene TRBV4-1; 9 positions agree with TRBD1. CDR1 MGHRA and CDR2 YSYEKL come from the germline V gene. This CDR3 region has 15 residues. V shed 3 bases, J shed 8 bases, and the junction held 7 bases outside the gene matches. The CDR3 DNA reads TGCGCCAGCAGCCAGGACGGGACAGGGAAAGAAAAACTGTTTTTT. Translating it yields CASSQDGTGKEKLFF.

The chain couples TRBV14 to TRBJ1-1; D is unresolved. There are 19 residues in the CDR3. The V end lost 0 bases, the J end lost 8 bases, and 28 bases lay between the germline ends. CDR1 is SGHDN, CDR2 FVKESK, per germline. The CDR3 DNA reads TGTGCCAGCAGCCAAGAAATGGGGATTTACCCGCTGGTTTGGTCAGAAGCTTTCTTT. Protein sequence: CASSQEMGIYPLVWSEAFF.